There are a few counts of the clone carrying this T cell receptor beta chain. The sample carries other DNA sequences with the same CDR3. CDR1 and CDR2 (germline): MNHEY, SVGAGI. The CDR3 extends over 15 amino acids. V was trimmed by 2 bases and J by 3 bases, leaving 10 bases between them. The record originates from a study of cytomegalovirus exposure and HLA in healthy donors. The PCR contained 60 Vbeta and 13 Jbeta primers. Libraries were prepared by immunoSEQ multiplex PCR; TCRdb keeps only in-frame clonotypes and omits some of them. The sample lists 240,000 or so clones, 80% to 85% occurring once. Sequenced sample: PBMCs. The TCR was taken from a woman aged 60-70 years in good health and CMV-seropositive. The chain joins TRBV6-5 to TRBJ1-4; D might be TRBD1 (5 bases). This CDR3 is CASSYSGAANEKLFF. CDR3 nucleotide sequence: TGTGCCAGCAGTTACAGCGGGGCGGCTAATGAAAAACTGTTTTTT.